What follows are 17 T cell receptor beta chains derived from one specimen sequenced in a study of response to subunit inactivated influenza vaccine. MiXCR, applied by TCRdb to the RT-PCR reads, yields one record per CDR3 protein. The data contain about 300,000 distinct CDR3 sequences, roughly 20% of them singletons. The sample consisted of PBMCs from blood, taken 21 months after vaccination. The receptors derive from a man in his fifties or sixties who received an inactivated influenza vaccine.

This clonotype was counted between two and nine times. The CDR3 sequence is CASRPLRTGDEKLFF. CDR3 DNA sequence: TGTGCCAGCAGGCCACTCCGGACAGGGGATGAAAAACTGTTTTTT. The genes are TRBV21-1 and TRBJ1-4; TRBD1 reflects the table's D call only, with no check against the DNA. TRBV21-1 represents a pseudogene. The CDR3 consists of 15 residues.

This clonotype was detected only a few times. The chain recombines TRBV11-1 with TRBJ1-1, with 10 bases matching TRBD1. Germline V gene data show CDR1 as SGHAT and CDR2 as FQDESV (reference sequence). CDR3 length: 15 amino acids. The J segment lost 3 bases and the V segment lost 5 bases, leaving 6 bases of the junction unmatched. Here the CDR3 reads CASSAGQGGDTEAFF. The CDR3 region has the DNA TGTGCCAGCAGCGCCGGACAGGGGGGCGACACTGAAGCTTTCTTT.

This clonotype came up a few times. The J gene is TRBJ1-2, the V gene TRBV4-1, with TRBD1 matching over 10 bases. Losses at the gene ends were 1 base for V and 5 bases for J; bases not matched to a gene: 4. CDR3 length: 15 amino acids. Germline V gene lookup returns CDR1 MGHRA and CDR2 YSYEKL. The DNA of the CDR3 is TGCGCCAGCAGCCAAGTTGGGACAGGGGCTTATGGCTACACCTTC. Encoded protein: CASSQVGTGAYGYTF.

V is TRBV30 and J is TRBJ1-2, with 7 bases matching TRBD1. CDR3 length: 14 amino acids. Germline lookup yields CDR1 GTSNPN and CDR2 SVGIG (reference sequence). Losses at the gene ends were 4 bases for V and 1 base for J; bases not matched to a gene: 6. CDR3 protein: CAWTGTALNYGYTF. CDR3 nucleotides: TGTGCCTGGACGGGGACAGCACTTAACTATGGCTACACCTTC.

This clonotype was counted at least ten times. V is TRBV7-2 and J is TRBJ1-2; tentatively, D is TRBD1 (5 bases). The germline V gene encodes CDR1 SGHTA and CDR2 FQGNSA. V was cut by 5 bases and J by 1 base, with 11 bases left in between. The CDR3 length is 14 residues. Written as DNA, the CDR3 is TGTGCCAGCAGCGCAGCGGGGGTTAACTATGGCTACACCTTC. Protein product: CASSAAGVNYGYTF. The entire variable domain, with the rest obtained from reference TRBV7-2 and TRBJ1-2, is as follows: GAGVSQSPSNKVTEKGKDVELRCDPISGHTALYWYRQSLGQGLEFLIYFQGNSAPDKSGLPSDRFSAERTGGSVSTLTIQRTQQEDSAVYLCASSAAGVNYGYTFGSGTRLTVV.

This sequence joins TRBV28 and TRBJ1-3; D is undetermined. V was pared by 5 bases and J by 0 bases, with 8 bases between. Germline CDR1 MDHEN, CDR2 SYDVKM. The CDR3 has 14 residues. CDR3 in DNA: TGTGCCAGCAGTGGGCGAGGCTCTGGAAACACCATATATTTT. Its translation is CASSGRGSGNTIYF.

This clonotype was recorded at least ten times. V is TRBV28 and J is TRBJ1-5; D is unresolved. Trimming pared 5 bases from V and 7 bases from J, leaving 12 bases between. The CDR3 covers 13 residues. Germline V gene sequence: CDR1 MDHEN, CDR2 SYDVKM. The CDR3 sequence is CASSVGMGQPQHF. The CDR3 bases are TGTGCCAGCAGTGTAGGGATGGGGCAGCCCCAGCATTTT.

Only a few counts were recorded for this clonotype. CDR3 coding DNA: TGCGCCAGCAGCCAAGATCGGACGGGGACCCAGTACTTC. Amino acid sequence: CASSQDRTGTQYF. The gene calls are TRBV4-3 and TRBJ2-5; D ambiguous. Germline-derived CDR1 and CDR2 are LGHNA and YSLEER. CDR3 length equals 13 residues. V was trimmed by 0 bases and J by 7 bases, leaving 9 bases between them.

In its sample, this clonotype was seen a few times. The V gene is TRBV5-5, the J gene TRBJ1-5; D is unclear. This CDR3 region has 15 residues. The germline V and J ends were trimmed by 2 bases and 0 bases, with 9 bases remaining between them. CDR1 is SGHKS and CDR2 is YYEKEE in the germline V gene (reference sequence). Here the CDR3 DNA reads TGTGCCAGCAGCTTCGGCCCGATTAGCAATCAGCCCCAGCATTTT. Protein product: CASSFGPISNQPQHF.

The chain combines TRBV12-3 or TRBV12-4 with TRBJ2-5; D perhaps matches TRBD2 (6 bases). The CDR3 has 16 amino acids. V gave up 6 bases and J gave up 4 bases, with 21 bases separating them. The CDR3 sequence is CASSLGGGDTRETQYF. CDR3 coding DNA: TGTGCCAGCAGCCTTGGGGGAGGCGACACCAGAGAGACCCAGTACTTC.

This clonotype was seen more than once but under ten times. V and J are TRBV7-8 and TRBJ1-5, with 11 bases matching TRBD1. The trim removed 5 bases at V and 2 bases at J, leaving 11 bases unmatched. The germline V gene encodes CDR1 SGHVS and CDR2 FQNEAQ. The CDR3 contains 18 residues. The CDR3 DNA reads TGTGCCAGCAGCCCGGACAGGGGGCTTTTGAGGGGCAATCAGCCCCAGCATTTT. This translates into CASSPDRGLLRGNQPQHF. Combining the CDR3 with reference TRBV7-8 and TRBJ1-5 gives the whole variable domain GAGVSQSPRYKVAKRGQDVALRCDPISGHVSLFWYQQALGQGPEFLTYFQNEAQLDKSGLPSDRFFAERPEGSVSTLKIQRTQQEDSAVYLCASSPDRGLLRGNQPQHFGDGTRLSIL.

The sample holds many counts of this clonotype. V usage is TRBV20-1 and J usage is TRBJ1-6; 8 nucleotides match TRBD1. V lost 2 bases and J lost 0; bases outside the gene matches: 9. The germline gives CDR1 DFQATT, CDR2 SNEGSKA (reference sequence). The CDR3 consists of 18 residues. CDR3 amino acids: CSARNIPTGASYNSPLHF. The DNA of the CDR3 is TGCAGTGCTAGAAATATCCCGACAGGGGCCTCCTATAATTCACCCCTCCACTTT.

The gene calls are TRBV11-1 and TRBJ2-2; 7 nucleotides align to TRBD2. CDR3 length: 18 residues. From germline, CDR1 is SGHAT and CDR2 FQDESV (reference sequence). With 4 bases clipped from V and 4 bases from J, the junction kept 15 bases outside the gene matches. CDR3 loop: CASSSTRASGRLTGELFF. The CDR3 DNA follows: TGTGCCAGCAGCTCAACTAGGGCTAGCGGTCGTCTCACCGGGGAGCTGTTTTTT.

In this sample, this clonotype turned up a few times. This sequence joins TRBV20-1 and TRBJ1-5, with D maybe TRBD1 (6 bases). Trimming removed 4 bases at V and 3 bases at J, with 13 bases between. This CDR3 is built from 14 residues. Looked up from germline, CDR1 is DFQATT and CDR2 is SNEGSKA (reference sequence). In DNA form, the CDR3 reads TGCAGTGCTAATTCCAGGGGCGCCAATCAGCCCCAGCATTTT. This gives the protein CSANSRGANQPQHF.

The rearrangement links TRBV20-1 to TRBJ2-3; D gene unclear. This CDR3 has 12 amino acids. V gave up 5 bases and J gave up 9 bases, with 15 bases separating them. Germline loops: CDR1 DFQATT, CDR2 SNEGSKA (reference sequence). Written as DNA, the CDR3 is TGCAGTGCTTACCAAGCCCCTTACACGCAGTATTTT. It translates to CSAYQAPYTQYF.

This clonotype has more than one count but fewer than ten. The chain combines TRBV5-1 with TRBJ2-1, with 8 bases aligning to TRBD1. The germline V gene has CDR1 SGHRS and CDR2 YFSETQ. CDR3 size: 15 residues. Unmatched junction bases numbered 6, after V lost 3 bases and J lost 4 bases. The CDR3 nucleotides read TGCGCCAGCAGCTCACAGGGGGTCCGTTACAATGAGCAGTTCTTC. It translates to CASSSQGVRYNEQFF.

The gene calls are TRBV6-2 or TRBV6-3 and TRBJ1-1, with D perhaps TRBD1 (6 bases). CDR3 length equals 15 residues. V lost 3 bases, J lost 3 bases, and 14 bases lay in between. The germline gives CDR1 MNHEY, CDR2 SVGEGT. CDR3 protein: CASSYRREGDTEAFF. Here the CDR3 DNA reads TGTGCCAGCAGTTATCGACGGGAGGGGGACACTGAAGCTTTCTTT.